This entry lists 5 T cell receptor beta chains sequenced from one sample in a study of shared clonotypes between healthy human individuals. Profiled with immunoSEQ multiplex PCR; TCRdb holds only in-frame clones, not every one. The table includes 2 million to 2.5 million clones, less than 95% detected once. Sequencing was performed on naive CD4+ T cells from PBMCs. Subset described: CD45RA+ positively selected. These receptors came from a man aged 18 to 29 in good health. Some clones in this sample may be carry-over from other donors' samples.

V gene TRBV7-2 combines with J gene TRBJ1-2; TRBD1 is a possible D gene (5 bases). Trimming cost V 0 bases and J 0 bases, with 11 bases left between them. CDR1 is SGHTA, CDR2 FQGNSA, per germline. The CDR3 is 16 residues long. DNA for the CDR3: TGTGCCAGCAGCTTAGCGCGGACAAGGACTAACTATGGCTACACCTTC. Translation gives CASSLARTRTNYGYTF.

In regard to this clone: At one boundary the junction diverges from the germline segment, which might be a read error. The chain recombines TRBV29-1 with TRBJ2-5; D assignment may be TRBD1 or TRBD2 (5 bases each). Germline CDR1 SQVTM, CDR2 ANQGSEA. This CDR3 has 11 residues. DNA for the CDR3: TGCAGCGTTGAAGAGGGGGACGCGAGGGACTTC. It yields the protein CSVEEGDARDF.

The chain joins TRBV13 to TRBJ2-7, with unresolved D. CDR1 and CDR2 from the germline V gene are PRHDT and FYEKMQ (reference sequence). The V end lost 0 bases, the J end lost 1 base, and 7 bases lay between the germline ends. This CDR3 spans 14 amino acids. This chain's CDR3 is CASSLGRESYEQYF. DNA of the CDR3: TGTGCCAGCAGCTTAGGCCGAGAGTCCTACGAGCAGTACTTC.

The CDR3 spells CASSLLSASYNEQFF. The CDR3 DNA reads as TGTGCCAGCAGTTTATTGTCGGCCTCCTACAATGAGCAGTTCTTC. The chain joins TRBV28 to TRBJ2-1, with D unresolved. V was cut by 1 base and J by 0 bases, with 7 bases left in between. Germline V lookup: CDR1 MDHEN, CDR2 SYDVKM. The CDR3 loop spans 15 amino acids.

This chain links TRBV5-1 with TRBJ2-1, with 11 bases identical to TRBD2. Germline V CDR1 and CDR2: SGHRS, YFSETQ. The V gene end was trimmed by 3 bases and the J gene end by 5 bases; junction bases not matched to a gene: 10. CDR3 size: 17 residues. CDR3 in DNA: TGCGCCAGCAGCTCGCCCCGGGGACTAGCGGCCAACAATGAGCAGTTCTTC. Its protein is CASSSPRGLAANNEQFF.